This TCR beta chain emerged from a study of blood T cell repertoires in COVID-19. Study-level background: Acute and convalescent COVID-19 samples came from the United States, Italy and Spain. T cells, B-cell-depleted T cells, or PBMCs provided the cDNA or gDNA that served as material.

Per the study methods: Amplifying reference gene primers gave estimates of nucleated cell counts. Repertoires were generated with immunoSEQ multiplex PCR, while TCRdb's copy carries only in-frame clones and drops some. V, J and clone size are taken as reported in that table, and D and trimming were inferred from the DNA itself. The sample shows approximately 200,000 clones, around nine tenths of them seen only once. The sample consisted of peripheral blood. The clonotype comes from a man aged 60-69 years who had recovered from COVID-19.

The CDR3 sequence is CATERQGAAYGYTF. In DNA form, the CDR3 reads TGTGCCACAGAGCGGCAGGGGGCGGCCTATGGCTACACCTTC. V and J are TRBV2 and TRBJ1-2, with 8 nucleotides matching TRBD1. Germline assignment: CDR1 SNHLY and CDR2 FYNNEI. J gave up 4 bases and V 10 bases, and 11 bases lay outside the gene matches. The CDR3 consists of 14 residues.